This TCR beta chain appears in the sequencing data of a study of blood T cell repertoires in COVID-19. Study-level background: Both acute and convalescent COVID-19 samples were obtained from the United States, Italy and Spain. PBMCs, B-cell-depleted T cells, or T cells provided the cDNA or gDNA that made up the material.

Per the original methods: Reference gene primer amplification gave estimated nucleated cell counts. Here immunoSEQ multiplex PCR was the method, and the copy in TCRdb shows in-frame clones only, minus some. V and J calls and clone size are as listed in that table; D and trimming were resolved from the DNA. Among approximately 27,000 clones listed, about 83% were seen once. V gave up 1 base and J gave up 4 bases; unmatched junction bases: 9. Germline V gene data show CDR1 as SGHTA and CDR2 as FQGNSA. The CDR3 is made up of 19 amino acids. The gene calls are TRBV7-2 and TRBJ2-2; TRBD2 agrees at 13 bases. The TCR sequence derives from a human donor in a cohort sampled during active COVID-19. Sequenced input: peripheral blood. As DNA, the CDR3 is TGTGCCAGCAGCTTAGACGGGACTAGCGGGATGTTAATCACCGGGGAGCTGTTTTTT. Translation gives CASSLDGTSGMLITGELFF. Variable domain in full (rest from reference TRBV7-2 and TRBJ2-2): GAGVSQSPSNKVTEKGKDVELRCDPISGHTALYWYRQSLGQGLEFLIYFQGNSAPDKSGLPSDRFSAERTGGSVSTLTIQRTQQEDSAVYLCASSLDGTSGMLITGELFFGEGSRLTVL.